These 29 T cell receptor beta chains came from one sample sequenced in a study of cytomegalovirus exposure and HLA in healthy donors. The PCR had 60 Vbeta and 13 Jbeta primers. Some clones are missing from TCRdb's copy, which holds only in-frame ones; the method was immunoSEQ multiplex PCR. The sample yields about 150,000 clones, about 74% seen once. Sequencing input: PBMCs. All receptors come from a woman in her thirties or forties in good health and CMV-seronegative.

The CDR3 loop reads CASSPGWDEAFF. The CDR3 coding sequence is TGTGCCAGCAGCCCAGGGTGGGATGAAGCTTTCTTT. The rearrangement uses TRBV7-9 and TRBJ1-1; TRBD1 might be the D (5 bases). V was clipped by 5 bases and J by 7 bases, with 11 bases between them. CDR3 length: 12 residues. Looked up from germline, CDR1 is SEHNR and CDR2 is FQNEAQ (reference sequence). The full variable domain, rest sourced from reference TRBV7-9 and TRBJ1-1, is DTGVSQNPRHKITKRGQNVTFRCDPISEHNRLYWYRQTLGQGPEFLTYFQNEAQLEKSRLLSDRFSAERPKGSFSTLEIQRTEQGDSAMYLCASSPGWDEAFFGQGTRLTVV.

The V call is TRBV5-1, the J call TRBJ2-3; D is perhaps TRBD2 (6 bases). The CDR3 length is 15 residues. Germline V CDR1 and CDR2: SGHRS, YFSETQ. V was clipped by 4 bases and J by 1 base, with 13 bases between them. CDR3 amino acids: CASSRDWSRTDTQYF. CDR3 sequence (DNA): TGCGCCAGCAGCCGGGACTGGAGCCGCACAGATACGCAGTATTTT.

The sample holds one count of this clone. The rearrangement uses TRBV4-2 and TRBJ2-1; 9 nucleotides agree with TRBD2. The length of the CDR3 is 17 residues. CDR1 is LGHNA, CDR2 YNFKEQ, per germline. Trimming took 3 bases from V and 7 from J; bases not matched to a gene: 13. The CDR3 DNA reads as TGTGCCAGCAGCCACGCTCTGGGAACTAGCGGGTTTAATGAGCAGTTCTTC. It is translated as CASSHALGTSGFNEQFF.

The chain uses TRBV30 and TRBJ2-7, with 11 bases fitting TRBD1. Trimming removed 5 bases from V and 7 bases from J; junction bases left unmatched: 4. There are 12 residues in the CDR3. Germline CDR1 and CDR2: GTSNPN and SVGIG (reference sequence). The CDR3 sequence: CAWGQGAGEQYF. The CDR3 DNA sequence: TGTGCCTGGGGACAGGGGGCGGGAGAGCAGTACTTC.

The chain joins TRBV5-4 to TRBJ2-7; TRBD1 aligns across 8 bases. V trimming: 4 bases; J trimming: 0 bases; junction bases outside the gene matches: 6. CDR3 length: 15 amino acids. Germline V gives CDR1 SGHNT, CDR2 YYREEE (reference sequence). CDR3: CASSTGQVGSYEQYF. The CDR3 DNA sequence: TGTGCCAGCAGCACGGGACAGGTGGGCTCCTACGAGCAGTACTTC.

The chain joins TRBV5-4 to TRBJ1-2; tentative D call: TRBD1 (6 bases). This CDR3 has 14 residues. Germline assignment: CDR1 SGHNT and CDR2 YYREEE (reference sequence). V dropped 1 base and J dropped 4 bases, with 11 bases sitting between them. The CDR3 sequence is CASSLRGNRYGYTF. CDR3 DNA: TGTGCCAGCAGCTTGAGGGGGAACCGCTATGGCTACACCTTC.

This clone came up a few times. The chain couples TRBV7-9 to TRBJ1-4; 9 nucleotides match TRBD1. Germline CDR1 and CDR2: SEHNR and FQNEAQ (reference sequence). V gave up 3 bases and J gave up 5 bases; unmatched junction bases: 1. There are 14 residues in the CDR3. CDR3 in DNA: TGTGCCAGCAGCTTTGGACAGGGGAATGAAAAACTGTTTTTT. This encodes CASSFGQGNEKLFF.

This chain joins TRBV30 and TRBJ2-3, with D possibly matching TRBD1 (6 bases). V gave up 2 bases and J gave up 5 bases, with 8 bases separating them. Germline V lookup: CDR1 GTSNPN, CDR2 SVGIG (reference sequence). The CDR3 covers 12 residues. The CDR3 DNA is TGTGCCTGGAGTAGGACAGAAGATACGCAGTATTTT. Its translation: CAWSRTEDTQYF.

The V and J genes are TRBV6-5 and TRBJ2-3; TRBD2 agrees at 8 bases. With 2 bases clipped from V and 8 bases from J, the junction kept 6 bases outside the gene matches. The CDR3 contains 14 residues. CDR1 is MNHEY, CDR2 SVGAGI, per germline. The CDR3 DNA reads TGTGCCAGCAGTTACCGGCGGGAGGAGGTTACGCAGTATTTT. Protein sequence: CASSYRREEVTQYF.

V gene TRBV5-4 combines with J gene TRBJ2-7; 7 bases align to TRBD2. Losses at the gene ends were 4 bases for V and 0 bases for J; bases not matched to a gene: 7. The CDR3 is 15 amino acids. The germline V gene encodes CDR1 SGHNT and CDR2 YYREEE (reference sequence). CDR3 protein: CASSIHSGRSYEQYF. In DNA form, the CDR3 reads TGTGCCAGCAGCATTCATAGCGGGCGCTCCTACGAGCAGTACTTC.

On this clone itself: The junction and the germline gene differ at one end; a read error may be behind it. The rearrangement joins TRBV7-7 to TRBJ2-2; the match to TRBD2 covers 7 bases. The length of the CDR3 is 16 residues. Per germline, CDR1 SSHAT and CDR2 FNYEAQ (reference sequence). The DNA for the CDR3 is TGTGCTAGCAGCTTAGAAGTGGCGGCGGGAGCCGGGGAGCTGTTTTTT. Translated, it gives CASSLEVAAGAGELFF.

The chain employs TRBV13 and TRBJ2-3; 12 bases line up with TRBD2. V was pared by 2 bases and J by 2 bases, with 2 bases of the junction left unmatched. The germline gives CDR1 PRHDT, CDR2 FYEKMQ (reference sequence). The CDR3 sequence is 16 residues long. The DNA of the CDR3 is TGTGCCAGCAGCTTAAGGACTAGCGGGACCACAGATACGCAGTATTTT. Translating gives CASSLRTSGTTDTQYF.

This chain links TRBV7-2 with TRBJ2-3; 10 nucleotides align to TRBD2. The CDR3 has 16 amino acids. Losses at the gene ends were 5 bases for V and 2 bases for J; bases not matched to a gene: 7. Germline loops: CDR1 SGHTA, CDR2 FQGNSA. CDR3 coding DNA: TGTGCCAGCAGCCCGCCCGGGACTAGCGCCACAGATACGCAGTATTTT. Translating gives CASSPPGTSATDTQYF.

The chain links TRBV9 to TRBJ2-3, with 9 nucleotides matching TRBD2. The V segment lost 4 bases and the J segment 5 bases; nucleotides outside the gene matches: 8. The CDR3 runs to 15 residues. In germline, CDR1 is SGDLS, CDR2 YYNGEE. Written as DNA, the CDR3 is TGTGCCAGCAGCCTTGGGGTAGCGGGAGTAGATACGCAGTATTTT. This codes for CASSLGVAGVDTQYF.

The chain has TRBV6-1 and TRBJ2-1; D is ambiguous. The V gene's germline CDR1 is MNHNS and CDR2 SASEGT. The germline V and J ends were trimmed by 4 bases and 8 bases, with 12 bases remaining between them. The CDR3 is 13 amino acids. The CDR3 spells CASSGGPKDEQFF. The CDR3 DNA is TGTGCCAGCAGTGGCGGTCCCAAGGATGAGCAGTTCTTC.

The chain has TRBV11-3 and TRBJ1-2; 7 bases match TRBD1. The germline gives CDR1 SGHNT, CDR2 YENEEA. The CDR3 is 15 residues long. The J segment lost 4 bases and the V segment lost 5 bases, leaving 10 bases of the junction unmatched. CDR3 amino acids: CASSEQGPLGYGYTF. The CDR3 region has the DNA TGTGCCAGCAGCGAACAGGGGCCCTTAGGCTATGGCTACACCTTC.

This clone appeared a single time. This chain links TRBV18 with TRBJ2-3; 8 bases fit TRBD1. This CDR3 has 15 amino acids. With V trimmed by 1 base and J by 2 bases, 2 bases remained unmatched. Germline V lookup: CDR1 KGHSH, CDR2 LQKENI. The CDR3, as DNA: TGTGCCAGCTCACCACAGACAGGGGCCACAGATACGCAGTATTTT. Its translation: CASSPQTGATDTQYF.

This clone showed up just once. Other nucleotide sequences in the sample specify the same CDR3. The rearrangement uses TRBV6-6 and TRBJ1-1; D gene unclear. V lost 2 bases and J 1 base, leaving 5 bases between the germline ends. Germline CDR1 MNHNY, CDR2 SVGAGI (reference sequence). This CDR3 has 13 amino acids. This CDR3 is CASSYAGNTEAFF. The CDR3, as DNA: TGTGCCAGCAGTTACGCAGGGAACACTGAAGCTTTCTTT.

There are a few counts of this clone. The gene calls are TRBV7-9 and TRBJ1-1; unclear D gene. The ends were cut back, 1 base at V and 8 bases at J, with 8 bases in the middle. The CDR3 has 12 amino acids. CDR1 is SEHNR and CDR2 is FQNEAQ in the germline V gene (reference sequence). The CDR3 protein is CASSLVLREAFF. CDR3 coding DNA: TGTGCCAGCAGCTTAGTTCTTCGGGAAGCTTTCTTT.

In this sample, this clone turned up a few times. The chain employs TRBV12-5 and TRBJ1-1; TRBD1 is a possible D gene (6 bases). CDR1 and CDR2 from the germline V gene are LGHNT and FRNRAP. The CDR3 has 17 residues. V shed 6 bases and J shed 5 bases, with 25 bases lying between them. As DNA, the CDR3 is TGTGCTAGTGGCCGTGAGGTCGGGGGGCTAGGAGGAACTGAAGCTTTCTTT. Its translation: CASGREVGGLGGTEAFF. Using reference TRBV12-5 and TRBJ1-1 for the parts outside the CDR3, the full variable domain is DARVTQTPRHKVTEMGQEVTMRCQPILGHNTVFWYRQTMMQGLELLAYFRNRAPLDDSGMPKDRFSAEMPDATLATLKIQPSEPRDSAVYFCASGREVGGLGGTEAFFGQGTRLTVV.

The chain uses TRBV6-6 and TRBJ1-5; 7 positions match TRBD1. The CDR3 spans 16 residues. J lost 0 bases, V lost 6 bases, and 8 bases had no gene match. The germline V gene encodes CDR1 MNHNY and CDR2 SVGAGI (reference sequence). In DNA, the CDR3 is TGTGCCAGCAGCCGCTTGGACAGGTATAGCAATCAGCCCCAGCATTTT. Residues: CASSRLDRYSNQPQHF.

The J gene is TRBJ1-5, the V gene TRBV30; perhaps TRBD1 as D (5 bases). The CDR3 extends over 13 amino acids. Trimming left V 4 bases short and J 7 bases short, with 14 bases between. The germline V gene has CDR1 GTSNPN and CDR2 SVGIG (reference sequence). CDR3 sequence reads: CAWNKGLEQPQHF. CDR3 sequence (DNA): TGTGCCTGGAATAAGGGACTGGAACAGCCCCAGCATTTT. The complete variable domain, with remaining parts taken from reference TRBV30 and TRBJ1-5, reads SQTIHQWPATLVQPVGSPLSLECTVEGTSNPNLYWYRQAAGRGLQLLFYSVGIGQISSEVPQNLSASRPQDRQFILSSKKLLLSDSGFYLCAWNKGLEQPQHFGDGTRLSIL.

This clone was detected once. This chain links TRBV5-4 with TRBJ1-1; a possible D gene is TRBD1 (5 bases). The CDR3 sequence is 14 residues long. Between the trimmed V and J ends, which lost 1 base and 8 bases, there was a span of 15 bases. Germline assignment: CDR1 SGHNT and CDR2 YYREEE (reference sequence). CDR3 residues: CASSLSQAGLEAFF. The CDR3 nucleotides are TGTGCCAGCAGCTTGTCGCAGGCGGGGCTAGAAGCTTTCTTT. The entire variable domain, with the rest obtained from reference TRBV5-4 and TRBJ1-1, is as follows: ETGVTQSPTHLIKTRGQQVTLRCSSQSGHNTVSWYQQALGQGPQFIFQYYREEENGRGNFPPRFSGLQFPNYSSELNVNALELDDSALYLCASSLSQAGLEAFFGQGTRLTVV.

V and J are TRBV7-9 and TRBJ2-5; weak D call: TRBD1 (5 bases). Germline CDR1 is SEHNR and CDR2 is FQNEAQ (reference sequence). The CDR3 is 14 residues long. The germline V and J ends were trimmed by 6 bases and 6 bases, with 17 bases remaining between them. The CDR3 spells CASSWTFFKQTQYF. CDR3 coding DNA: TGTGCCAGCAGTTGGACATTCTTTAAACAGACCCAGTACTTC.

This clone was seen a few times. At one end the junction does not follow the germline gene, possibly because of a read error. The gene calls are TRBV6-1 and TRBJ1-2; possibly TRBD1 for D (6 bases). This CDR3 has 13 residues. Germline lookup yields CDR1 MNHNS and CDR2 SASEGT. The CDR3: CASREGTLYGYTF. The CDR3 DNA reads as TGTGCCAGCAGGGAAGGGACACTATATGGCTACACCTTC.

In its sample, this clone was seen a few times. The J gene is TRBJ2-3, the V gene TRBV5-4, with 7 nucleotides matching TRBD2. V dropped 5 bases and J dropped 6; count of bases not matched to a gene: 18. CDR3 size: 17 residues. Germline CDR1 reads SGHNT; CDR2 reads YYREEE (reference sequence). CDR3 in amino acids: CASSLPGRGGSPDTQYF. The CDR3 DNA reads TGTGCCAGCAGTCTACCAGGTCGGGGAGGGAGTCCGGATACGCAGTATTTT.

V is TRBV4-1 and J is TRBJ1-1, with D possibly TRBD1 on 6 matching bases. The CDR3 is 15 residues long. V lost 5 bases, J lost 1 base, and 14 bases lay in between. Germline V gene sequence: CDR1 MGHRA, CDR2 YSYEKL. DNA of the CDR3: TGCGCCAGCAGCTCCTCAGGGGTAGGGAACACTGAAGCTTTCTTT. This codes for CASSSSGVGNTEAFF.

J is TRBJ2-1 and V is TRBV4-1; TRBD1 aligns across 7 bases. Losses at the gene ends were 3 bases for V and 1 base for J; bases not matched to a gene: 12. Germline values: CDR1 MGHRA, CDR2 YSYEKL. The CDR3 has 18 amino acids. CDR3 sequence (DNA): TGCGCCAGCAGCCACCTTCCCCAGGGGGTAAGGTCCTACAATGAGCAGTTCTTC. This translates into CASSHLPQGVRSYNEQFF.

The chain has TRBV5-4 and TRBJ1-2; 11 bases map to TRBD1. The length of the CDR3 is 14 residues. Trimming cost V 3 bases and J 6 bases; bases outside gene matches: 4. The germline CDR1 and CDR2 sequences are SGHNT and YYREEE (reference sequence). CDR3 coding DNA: TGTGCCAGCAGCTGGACAGGGGGCGCAAATGGCTACACCTTC. It translates to CASSWTGGANGYTF.